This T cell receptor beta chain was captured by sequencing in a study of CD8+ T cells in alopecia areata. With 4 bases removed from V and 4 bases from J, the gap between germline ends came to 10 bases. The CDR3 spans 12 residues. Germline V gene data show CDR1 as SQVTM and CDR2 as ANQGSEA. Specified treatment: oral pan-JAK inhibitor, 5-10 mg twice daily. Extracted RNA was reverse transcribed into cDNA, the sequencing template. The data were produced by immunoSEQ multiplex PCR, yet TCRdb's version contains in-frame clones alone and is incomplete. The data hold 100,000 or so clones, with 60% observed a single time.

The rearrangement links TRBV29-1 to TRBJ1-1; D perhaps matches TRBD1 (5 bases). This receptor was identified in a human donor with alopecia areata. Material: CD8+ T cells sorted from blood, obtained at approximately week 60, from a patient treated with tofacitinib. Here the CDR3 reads CSVGGHGTEAFF. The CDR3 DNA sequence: TGCAGCGTTGGAGGACACGGCACTGAAGCTTTCTTT.